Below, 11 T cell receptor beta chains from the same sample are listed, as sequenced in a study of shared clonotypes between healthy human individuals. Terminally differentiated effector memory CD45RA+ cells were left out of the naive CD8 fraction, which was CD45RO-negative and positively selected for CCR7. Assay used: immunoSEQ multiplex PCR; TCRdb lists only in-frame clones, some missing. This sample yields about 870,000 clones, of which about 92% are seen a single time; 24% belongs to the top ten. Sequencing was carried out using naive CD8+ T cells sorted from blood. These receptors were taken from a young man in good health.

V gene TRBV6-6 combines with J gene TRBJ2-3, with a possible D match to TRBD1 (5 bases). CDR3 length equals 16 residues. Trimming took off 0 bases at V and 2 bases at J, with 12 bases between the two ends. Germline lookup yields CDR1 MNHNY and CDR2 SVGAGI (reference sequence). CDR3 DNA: TGTGCCAGCAGTTACTCGCGCGAAGGGGACACAGATACGCAGTATTTT. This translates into CASSYSREGDTDTQYF.

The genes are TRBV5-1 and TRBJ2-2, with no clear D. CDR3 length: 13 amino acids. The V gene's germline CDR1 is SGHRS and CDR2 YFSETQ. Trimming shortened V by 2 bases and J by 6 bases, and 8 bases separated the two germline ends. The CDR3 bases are TGCGCCAGCAGCTTCTTTGGGTCCGGGGAGCTGTTTTTT. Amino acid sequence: CASSFFGSGELFF.

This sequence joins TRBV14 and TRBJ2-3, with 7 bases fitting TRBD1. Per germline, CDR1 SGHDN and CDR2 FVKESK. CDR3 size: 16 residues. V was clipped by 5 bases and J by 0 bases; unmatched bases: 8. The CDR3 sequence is CASSTWDSPSTDTQYF. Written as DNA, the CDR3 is TGTGCCAGCAGCACGTGGGACAGCCCTAGCACAGATACGCAGTATTTT.

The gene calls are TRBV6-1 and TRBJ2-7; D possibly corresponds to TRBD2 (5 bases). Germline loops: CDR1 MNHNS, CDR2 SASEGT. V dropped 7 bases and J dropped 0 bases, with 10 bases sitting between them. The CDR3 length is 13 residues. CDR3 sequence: CASTGLSSYEQYF. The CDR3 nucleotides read TGTGCCAGCACCGGACTGAGCTCCTACGAGCAGTACTTC.

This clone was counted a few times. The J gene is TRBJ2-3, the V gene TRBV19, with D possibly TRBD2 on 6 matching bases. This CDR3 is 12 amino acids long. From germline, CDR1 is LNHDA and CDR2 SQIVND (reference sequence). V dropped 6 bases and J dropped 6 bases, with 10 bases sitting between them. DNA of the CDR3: TGTGCCAGTAGGCAAAGCGGGGATACGCAGTATTTT. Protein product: CASRQSGDTQYF.

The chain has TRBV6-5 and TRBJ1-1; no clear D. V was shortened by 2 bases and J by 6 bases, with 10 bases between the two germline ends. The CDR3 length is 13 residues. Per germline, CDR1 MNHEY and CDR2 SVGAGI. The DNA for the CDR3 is TGTGCCAGCAGTTACGGCTTAGGGCCTGAAGCTTTCTTT. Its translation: CASSYGLGPEAFF.

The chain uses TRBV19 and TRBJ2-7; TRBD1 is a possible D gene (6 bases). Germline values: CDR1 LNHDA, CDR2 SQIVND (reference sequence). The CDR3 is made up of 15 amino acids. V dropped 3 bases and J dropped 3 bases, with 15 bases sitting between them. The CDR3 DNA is TGTGCCAGTAGTATGGGGGCCGGATACCTCTACGAGCAGTACTTC. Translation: CASSMGAGYLYEQYF.

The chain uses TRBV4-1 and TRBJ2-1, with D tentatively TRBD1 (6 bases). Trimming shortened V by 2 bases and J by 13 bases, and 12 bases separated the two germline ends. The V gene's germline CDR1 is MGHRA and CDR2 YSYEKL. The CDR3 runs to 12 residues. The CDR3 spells CASSQSRGQQFF. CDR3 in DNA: TGCGCCAGCAGCCAATCCAGGGGACAACAGTTCTTC.

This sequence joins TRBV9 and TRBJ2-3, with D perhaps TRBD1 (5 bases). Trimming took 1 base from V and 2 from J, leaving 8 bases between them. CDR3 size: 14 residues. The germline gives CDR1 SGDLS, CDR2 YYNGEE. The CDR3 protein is CASSVKGATDTQYF. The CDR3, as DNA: TGTGCCAGCAGCGTAAAAGGGGCCACAGATACGCAGTATTTT.

In DNA, the CDR3 is TGTGCCACCACAATTGGGAGGGGTTCCTACAATGAGCAGTTCTTC. Protein: CATTIGRGSYNEQFF. The V and J genes are TRBV27 and TRBJ2-1, with 7 positions matching TRBD2. Germline V gene lookup returns CDR1 MNHEY and CDR2 SMNVEV (reference sequence). The CDR3 runs to 15 residues. V dropped 10 bases and J dropped 1; count of bases not matched to a gene: 10.

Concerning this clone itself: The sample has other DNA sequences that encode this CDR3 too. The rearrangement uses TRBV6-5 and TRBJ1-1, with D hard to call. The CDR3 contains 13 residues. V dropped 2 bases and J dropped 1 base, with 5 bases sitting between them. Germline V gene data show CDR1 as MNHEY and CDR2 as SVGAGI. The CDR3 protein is CASSYGPNTEAFF. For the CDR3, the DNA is TGTGCCAGCAGTTACGGTCCGAACACTGAAGCTTTCTTT.